Presented here are 10 T cell receptor beta chains from one specimen sequenced in a study of blood T cell repertoires in COVID-19. Assay: immunoSEQ multiplex PCR; the TCRdb copy retains only in-frame clones and omits some. The sample includes approximately 310,000 clones, over 75% of them seen just once. The material sequenced was peripheral blood. The receptors shown here come from a woman aged 45-65 years who had recovered from COVID-19.

J is TRBJ1-6 and V is TRBV27, with 8 nucleotides matching TRBD1. The V segment lost 7 bases and the J segment 0 bases; nucleotides outside the gene matches: 8. CDR1 MNHEY and CDR2 SMNVEV come from the germline V gene (reference sequence). The CDR3 totals 17 residues. CDR3 amino acids: CASKDRTGSSYNSPLHF. CDR3 nucleotides: TGTGCCAGCAAAGATCGGACAGGGAGCTCCTATAATTCACCCCTCCACTTT.

The V gene is TRBV27, the J gene TRBJ2-1; 7 nucleotides align to TRBD2. This CDR3 has 15 residues. Germline lookup yields CDR1 MNHEY and CDR2 SMNVEV (reference sequence). The V and J ends lost 8 bases and 4 bases, in that order; junction bases with no gene match: 11. The CDR3 nucleotides read TGTGCCAGCGAAAGGAGCGGGGCGGCTTACAATGAGCAGTTCTTC. Encoded protein: CASERSGAAYNEQFF.

V usage is TRBV12-3 or TRBV12-4 and J usage is TRBJ2-1; 8 bases agree with TRBD2. The junction had 1 base not matched to a gene; V was cut back by 4 bases and J by 8 bases. The CDR3 is 12 residues long. The CDR3 is CASSSSGYEQFF. The CDR3, as DNA: TGTGCCAGCAGTTCTAGCGGGTATGAGCAGTTCTTC.

The V call is TRBV18, the J call TRBJ1-1; no definite D call. Trimming left V 6 bases short and J 0 bases short, with 8 bases between. Per germline, CDR1 KGHSH and CDR2 LQKENI. The CDR3 is 13 amino acids. The CDR3 loop is CASSPILNTEAFF. As DNA, the CDR3 is TGTGCCAGCTCTCCTATCCTGAACACTGAAGCTTTCTTT.

The rearrangement uses TRBV7-9 and TRBJ1-5; unclear D gene. This CDR3 region has 13 residues. With 2 bases removed from V and 4 bases from J, the gap between germline ends came to 6 bases. Germline lookup yields CDR1 SEHNR and CDR2 FQNEAQ (reference sequence). The DNA of the CDR3 is TGTGCCAGCAGCTTAAACAGTAATCAGCCCCAGCATTTT. Its translation is CASSLNSNQPQHF.

This clone was found a few times. Other DNA sequences in the same sample also yield this CDR3. The chain uses TRBV19 and TRBJ2-7; 8 nucleotides agree with TRBD1. The junction had 1 base not matched to a gene; V was cut back by 6 bases and J by 3 bases. CDR1 is LNHDA and CDR2 is SQIVND in the germline V gene (reference sequence). This CDR3 comprises 12 residues. CDR3 nucleotides: TGTGCCAGTAGCGGACAGGGCTACGAGCAGTACTTC. Protein: CASSGQGYEQYF.

The count of this clone is one. The V and J genes are TRBV4-1 and TRBJ2-1; 12 bases line up with TRBD1. Unmatched junction bases numbered 9, after V lost 1 base and J lost 8 bases. The CDR3 sequence is 17 residues long. CDR1 is MGHRA and CDR2 is YSYEKL in the germline V gene. CDR3 coding DNA: TGCGCCAGCAGCCAAGTTCAGGGACAGGGGGCTTTCGATGAGCAGTTCTTC. It yields the protein CASSQVQGQGAFDEQFF.

The V and J genes are TRBV5-4 and TRBJ2-2, with D maybe TRBD1 (6 bases). Trimming stripped 4 bases from V and 0 bases from J, with 16 bases between. Germline-derived CDR1 and CDR2 are SGHNT and YYREEE (reference sequence). The CDR3 length is 17 residues. Here the CDR3 DNA reads TGTGCCAGCAGCCACCCCGGGACAACAACGAACACCGGGGAGCTGTTTTTT. It codes for CASSHPGTTTNTGELFF.

This chain joins TRBV3-1 (or the pseudogene TRBV3-2) and TRBJ1-6; TRBD1 agrees at 11 bases. Germline trimming cut 0 bases from V and 11 bases from J; bases unmatched to any gene: 9. The CDR3 extends over 17 amino acids. Germline V gene sequence: CDR1 LGHDT, CDR2 YNNKEL (reference sequence). The CDR3 region has the DNA TGTGCCAGCAGCCAAGAAGGACAGGGGGCGTATAGGGCACCCCTCCACTTT. Translating gives CASSQEGQGAYRAPLHF.

In its sample, this clone was seen once. V usage is TRBV28 and J usage is TRBJ2-7, with TRBD2 matching over 7 bases. Per germline, CDR1 MDHEN and CDR2 SYDVKM. This CDR3 has 15 residues. Trimming removed 2 bases from V and 0 bases from J; junction bases left unmatched: 4. In DNA form, the CDR3 reads TGTGCCAGCAGTTTAGGTGGGAGGGGCTCCTACGAGCAGTACTTC. It yields the protein CASSLGGRGSYEQYF.